The sequence of this TCR beta chain was determined in a study of human T cells and chemical hapten exposure. In the study overall: A roughly 2 cm by roughly 2 cm inner upper arm patch received 2% DPC for sensitization.

The CDR3 spans 16 residues. Germline lookup yields CDR1 WNHNN and CDR2 SYGVQD (reference sequence). The V end lost 2 bases, the J end lost 2 bases, and 14 bases lay between the germline ends. Noted time point: patch test 2, 6 weeks after DPC sensitization. Documented treatment: therapeutic diphenylcyclopropenone sensitization with weekly scalp DPC. Donors were 18 to 70-year-old alopecia patients suitable for DPC. Extraction yielded total RNA from whole blood (unfractionated). TCRdb itself ran the RACE reads through MiXCR, one entry per CDR3 protein. Here the sample spans approximately 91,000 distinct CDR3 sequences, more than 9% being singletons.

The origin of this receptor is a man younger than 35 with alopecia areata. Some clones in this sample may be carry-over from other donors' samples. This sequence joins TRBV10-1 and TRBJ2-3, with D tentatively TRBD2 (6 bases). The input for sequencing was whole blood, taken in connection with sensitization to the hapten diphenylcyclopropenone (DPC). The CDR3 bases are TGCGCCAGCAGTGAGACCGGCGGGGTCGACACAGATACGCAGTATTTT. Protein product: CASSETGGVDTDTQYF.